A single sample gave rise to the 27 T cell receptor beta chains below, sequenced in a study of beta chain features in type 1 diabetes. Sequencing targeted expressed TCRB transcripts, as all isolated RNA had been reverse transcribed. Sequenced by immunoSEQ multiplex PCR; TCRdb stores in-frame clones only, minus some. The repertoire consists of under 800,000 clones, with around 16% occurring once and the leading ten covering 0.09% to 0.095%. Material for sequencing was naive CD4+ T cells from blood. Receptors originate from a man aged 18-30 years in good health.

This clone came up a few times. The CDR3 loop is CASSWSRGYTF. The CDR3, as DNA: TGCGCCAGCAGTTGGTCGCGCGGCTACACCTTC. The chain is built from TRBV4-1 and TRBJ1-2; unclear D gene. CDR3 length equals 11 residues. Per germline, CDR1 MGHRA and CDR2 YSYEKL. Deletions cut 6 bases from V and 8 bases from J, with 10 bases between.

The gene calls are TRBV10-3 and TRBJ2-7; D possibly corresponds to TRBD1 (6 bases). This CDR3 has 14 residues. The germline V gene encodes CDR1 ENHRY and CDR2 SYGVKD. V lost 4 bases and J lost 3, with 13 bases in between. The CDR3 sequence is CAISGNRAHYEQYF. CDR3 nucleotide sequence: TGTGCCATCAGTGGTAACAGGGCTCACTACGAGCAGTACTTC.

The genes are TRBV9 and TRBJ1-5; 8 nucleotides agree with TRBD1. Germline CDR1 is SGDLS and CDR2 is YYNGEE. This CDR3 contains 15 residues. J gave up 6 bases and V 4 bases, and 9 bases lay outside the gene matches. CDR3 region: CASSTQGTGLQPQHF. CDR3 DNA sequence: TGTGCCAGCAGCACCCAGGGGACAGGTCTTCAGCCCCAGCATTTT.

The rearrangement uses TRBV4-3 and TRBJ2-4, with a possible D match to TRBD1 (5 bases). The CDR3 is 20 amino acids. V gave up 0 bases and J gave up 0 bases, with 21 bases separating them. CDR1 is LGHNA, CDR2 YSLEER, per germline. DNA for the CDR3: TGCGCCAGCAGCCAAGACCCGCCCGCGAAGGGGTTCTTAGCCAAAAACATTCAGTACTTC. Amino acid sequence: CASSQDPPAKGFLAKNIQYF.

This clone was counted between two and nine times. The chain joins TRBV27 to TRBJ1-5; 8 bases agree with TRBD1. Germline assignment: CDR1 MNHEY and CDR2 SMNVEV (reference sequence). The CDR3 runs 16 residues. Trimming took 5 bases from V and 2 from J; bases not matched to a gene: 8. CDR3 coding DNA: TGTGCCAGCAGTCCTAACAGGGGGGCGGGCAATCAGCCCCAGCATTTT. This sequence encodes CASSPNRGAGNQPQHF.

The CDR3 bases are TGTGCCAGCAGCTTGTTGGCAGGGGGCGGGCTGGCTTTCTTT. Translation: CASSLLAGGGLAFF. The chain combines TRBV5-6 with TRBJ1-1, with 8 bases lining up with TRBD1. This CDR3 is built from 14 residues. After removal of 1 base from V and 11 bases from J, the junction contained 10 bases not matched to a gene. The germline gives CDR1 SGHDT, CDR2 YYEEEE.

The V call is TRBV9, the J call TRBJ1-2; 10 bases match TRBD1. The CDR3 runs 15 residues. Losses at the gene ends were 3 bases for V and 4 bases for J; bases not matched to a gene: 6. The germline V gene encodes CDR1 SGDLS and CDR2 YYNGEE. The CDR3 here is CASSAAGTGVYGYTF. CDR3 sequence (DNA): TGTGCCAGCAGCGCGGCCGGGACAGGGGTCTATGGCTACACCTTC.

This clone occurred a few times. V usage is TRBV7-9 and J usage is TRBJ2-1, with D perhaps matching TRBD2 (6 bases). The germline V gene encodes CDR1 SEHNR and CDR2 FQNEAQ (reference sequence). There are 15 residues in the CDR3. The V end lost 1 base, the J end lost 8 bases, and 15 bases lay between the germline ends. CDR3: CASSLDVGRGYEQFF. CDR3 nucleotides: TGTGCCAGCAGCTTAGACGTCGGGAGAGGATATGAGCAGTTCTTC.

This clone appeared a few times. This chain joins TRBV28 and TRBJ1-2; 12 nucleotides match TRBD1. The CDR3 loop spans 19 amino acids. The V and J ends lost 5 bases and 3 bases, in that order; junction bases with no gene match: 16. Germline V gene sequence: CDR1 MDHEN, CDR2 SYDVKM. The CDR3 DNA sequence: TGTGCCAGCAGTACGGGGGACAGGGGGCCTCGTTCGGTCTACTATGGCTACACCTTC. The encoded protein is CASSTGDRGPRSVYYGYTF.

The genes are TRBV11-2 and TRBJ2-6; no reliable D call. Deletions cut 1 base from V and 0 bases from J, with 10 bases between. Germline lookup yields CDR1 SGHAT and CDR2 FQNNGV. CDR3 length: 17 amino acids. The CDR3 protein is CASSLAARSSGANVLTF. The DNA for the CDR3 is TGTGCCAGCAGCTTAGCAGCCCGAAGCTCTGGGGCCAACGTCCTGACTTTC.

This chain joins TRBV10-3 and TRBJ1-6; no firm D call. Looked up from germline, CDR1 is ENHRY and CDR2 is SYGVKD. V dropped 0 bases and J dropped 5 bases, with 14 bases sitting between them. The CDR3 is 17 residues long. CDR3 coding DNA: TGTGCCATCAGTGAGTCAGGACTCGTATGGGATAATTCACCCCTCCACTTT. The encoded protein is CAISESGLVWDNSPLHF.

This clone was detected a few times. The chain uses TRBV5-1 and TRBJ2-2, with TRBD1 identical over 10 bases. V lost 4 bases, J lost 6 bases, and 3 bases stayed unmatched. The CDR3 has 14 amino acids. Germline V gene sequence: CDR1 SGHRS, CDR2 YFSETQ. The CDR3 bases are TGCGCCAGCAGCCCGGGACAGGGGCCCGGGGAGCTGTTTTTT. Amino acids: CASSPGQGPGELFF.

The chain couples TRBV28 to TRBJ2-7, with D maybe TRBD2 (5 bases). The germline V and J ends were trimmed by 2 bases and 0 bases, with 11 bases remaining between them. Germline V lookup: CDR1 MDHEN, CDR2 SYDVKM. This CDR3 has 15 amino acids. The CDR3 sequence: CASSLRGKSSYEQYF. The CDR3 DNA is TGTGCCAGCAGTTTAAGAGGGAAAAGCTCCTACGAGCAGTACTTC.

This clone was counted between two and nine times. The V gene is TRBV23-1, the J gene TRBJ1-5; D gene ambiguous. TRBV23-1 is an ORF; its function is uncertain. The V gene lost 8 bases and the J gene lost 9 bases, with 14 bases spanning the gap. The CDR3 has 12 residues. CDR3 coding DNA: TGCGCCAGCCCCCCCCGGACTGGGCCCCAGCATTTT. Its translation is CASPPRTGPQHF.

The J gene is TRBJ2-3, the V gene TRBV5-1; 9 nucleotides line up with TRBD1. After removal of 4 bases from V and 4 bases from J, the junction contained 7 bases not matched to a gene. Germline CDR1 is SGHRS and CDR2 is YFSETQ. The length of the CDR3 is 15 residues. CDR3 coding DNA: TGCGCCAGCAGCCAGGGACAGGGAGGTTCAGATACGCAGTATTTT. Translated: CASSQGQGGSDTQYF. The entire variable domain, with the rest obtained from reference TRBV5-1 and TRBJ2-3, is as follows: KAGVTQTPRYLIKTRGQQVTLSCSPISGHRSVSWYQQTPGQGLQFLFEYFSETQRNKGNFPGRFSGRQFSNSRSEMNVSTLELGDSALYLCASSQGQGGSDTQYFGPGTRLTVL.

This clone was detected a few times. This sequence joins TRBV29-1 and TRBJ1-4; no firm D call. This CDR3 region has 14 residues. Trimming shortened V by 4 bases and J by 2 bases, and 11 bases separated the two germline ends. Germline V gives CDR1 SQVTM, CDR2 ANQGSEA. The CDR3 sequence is CSVALSRTNEKLFF. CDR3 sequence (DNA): TGCAGCGTTGCATTGTCCCGGACTAATGAAAAACTGTTTTTT.

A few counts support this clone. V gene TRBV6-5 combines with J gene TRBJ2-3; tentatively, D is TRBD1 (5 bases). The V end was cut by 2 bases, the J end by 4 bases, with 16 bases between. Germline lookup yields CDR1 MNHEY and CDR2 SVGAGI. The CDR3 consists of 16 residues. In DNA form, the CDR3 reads TGTGCCAGCAGTTACAAGACCCGGTTAGGGGCAGATACGCAGTATTTT. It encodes CASSYKTRLGADTQYF.

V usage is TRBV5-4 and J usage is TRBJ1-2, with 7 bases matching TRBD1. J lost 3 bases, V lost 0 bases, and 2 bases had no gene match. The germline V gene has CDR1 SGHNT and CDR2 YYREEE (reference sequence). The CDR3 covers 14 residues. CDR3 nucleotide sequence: TGTGCCAGCAGCTTGGCCGGGACAGACTATGGCTACACCTTC. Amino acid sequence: CASSLAGTDYGYTF. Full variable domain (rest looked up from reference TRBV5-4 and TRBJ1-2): ETGVTQSPTHLIKTRGQQVTLRCSSQSGHNTVSWYQQALGQGPQFIFQYYREEENGRGNFPPRFSGLQFPNYSSELNVNALELDDSALYLCASSLAGTDYGYTFGSGTRLTVV.

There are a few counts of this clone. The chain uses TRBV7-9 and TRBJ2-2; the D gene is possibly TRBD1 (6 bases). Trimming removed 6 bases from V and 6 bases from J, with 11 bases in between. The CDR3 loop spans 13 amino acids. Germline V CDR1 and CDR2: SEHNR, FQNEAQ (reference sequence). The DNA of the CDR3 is TGTGCCAGCAGACAGGGCAGGTCCGGGGAGCTGTTTTTT. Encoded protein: CASRQGRSGELFF.

As DNA, the CDR3 is TGTGCCAGCAGCGCGGGGTTTACCAAAAACATTCAGTACTTC. Translation gives CASSAGFTKNIQYF. The rearrangement joins TRBV9 to TRBJ2-4, with a weak D call TRBD2 (5 bases). The CDR3 totals 14 residues. CDR1 and CDR2 from the germline V gene are SGDLS and YYNGEE. The V end was cut by 3 bases, the J end by 2 bases, with 9 bases between.

Here the CDR3 DNA reads TGCGCCAGCAGCCAAGATCTCGGAGTAGCGCCGTTCTTC. Protein sequence: CASSQDLGVAPFF. The chain carries TRBV4-3 and TRBJ2-1; perhaps TRBD2 as D (5 bases). Between the trimmed V and J ends, which lost 0 bases and 15 bases, there was a span of 15 bases. CDR1 and CDR2 (germline): LGHNA, YSLEER. The CDR3 loop spans 13 amino acids.

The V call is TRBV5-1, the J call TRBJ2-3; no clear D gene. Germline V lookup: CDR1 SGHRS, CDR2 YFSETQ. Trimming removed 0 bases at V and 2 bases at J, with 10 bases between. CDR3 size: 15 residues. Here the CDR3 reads CASSLAARSTDTQYF. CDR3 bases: TGCGCCAGCAGCTTGGCCGCCAGATCCACAGATACGCAGTATTTT.

The CDR3 nucleotides read TGTGCCAGCAGCTTAGATTGGCGGGAAGTAGCCAAAAACATTCAGTACTTC. Protein: CASSLDWREVAKNIQYF. V and J are TRBV11-2 and TRBJ2-4, with D perhaps matching TRBD2 (6 bases). The ends were cut back, 0 bases at V and 0 bases at J, with 12 bases in the middle. The length of the CDR3 is 17 residues. Germline CDR1 and CDR2: SGHAT and FQNNGV. Based on the CDR3 plus reference TRBV11-2 and TRBJ2-4, the full variable domain is EAGVAQSPRYKIIEKRQSVAFWCNPISGHATLYWYQQILGQGPKLLIQFQNNGVVDDSQLPKDRFSAERLKGVDSTLKIQPAKLEDSAVYLCASSLDWREVAKNIQYFGAGTRLSVL.

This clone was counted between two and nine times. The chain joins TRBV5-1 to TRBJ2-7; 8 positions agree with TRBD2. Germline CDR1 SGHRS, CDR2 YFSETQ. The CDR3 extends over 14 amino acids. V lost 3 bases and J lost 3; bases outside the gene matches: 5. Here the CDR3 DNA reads TGCGCCAGCAGCTCCTCGGGAGGGGGCTACGAGCAGTACTTC. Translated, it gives CASSSSGGGYEQYF.

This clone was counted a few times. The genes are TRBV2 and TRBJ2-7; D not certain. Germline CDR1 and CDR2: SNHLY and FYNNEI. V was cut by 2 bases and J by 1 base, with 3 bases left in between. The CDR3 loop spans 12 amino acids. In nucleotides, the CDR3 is TGTGCCAGCAGTGAACTATCCTACGAGCAGTACTTC. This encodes CASSELSYEQYF.

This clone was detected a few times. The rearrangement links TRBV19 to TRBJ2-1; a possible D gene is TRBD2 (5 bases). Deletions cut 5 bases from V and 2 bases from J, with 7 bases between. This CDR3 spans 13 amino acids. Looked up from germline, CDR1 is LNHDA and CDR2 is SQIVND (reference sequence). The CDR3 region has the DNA TGTGCCAGTAGTCCCGGGACCTACAATGAGCAGTTCTTC. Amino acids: CASSPGTYNEQFF.

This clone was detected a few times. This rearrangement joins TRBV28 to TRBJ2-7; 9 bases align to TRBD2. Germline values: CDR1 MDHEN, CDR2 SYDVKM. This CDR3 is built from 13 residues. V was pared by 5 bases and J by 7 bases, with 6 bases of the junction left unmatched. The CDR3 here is CASSLTSGQEQYF. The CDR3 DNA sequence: TGTGCCAGCAGTCTAACTAGCGGGCAAGAGCAGTACTTC.